The 6 T cell receptor beta chains listed next were all sequenced from one sample in a study of shared clonotypes between healthy human individuals. The data were produced by immunoSEQ multiplex PCR, yet TCRdb's version contains in-frame clones alone and is incomplete. The data contain over a million clones, more than 95% of them singletons. The sequencing input was naive CD4+ T cells sorted from blood. Sample subset: CD45RA+ positively selected. The receptors stem from a man aged 25-45 years in good health.

V usage is TRBV2 and J usage is TRBJ1-1; D unclear. CDR1 is SNHLY and CDR2 is FYNNEI in the germline V gene. The CDR3 sequence is 13 residues long. V lost 6 bases and J lost 2, with 10 bases in between. This CDR3 reads CASRAQRNTEAFF. The CDR3 DNA is TGTGCCAGCAGAGCTCAAAGAAACACTGAAGCTTTCTTT.

This chain uses TRBV5-1 with TRBJ2-5; D possibly matches TRBD1 or TRBD2 (5 bases each). In germline, CDR1 is SGHRS, CDR2 YFSETQ. The V end lost 1 base, the J end lost 7 bases, and 11 bases lay between the germline ends. This CDR3 has 13 amino acids. In nucleotides, the CDR3 is TGCGCCAGCAGCTTGCTTAGGGGACCGACCCAGTACTTC. It specifies CASSLLRGPTQYF.

The chain carries TRBV25-1 and TRBJ1-3; D gene uncertain. Germline V gene sequence: CDR1 MGHDK, CDR2 SYGVNS. This CDR3 is 15 amino acids long. With 4 bases removed from V and 3 bases from J, the gap between germline ends came to 13 bases. CDR3 DNA sequence: TGTGCCAGCAGTGCCCCTCGCGGGGATGGAAACACCATATATTTT. This gives the protein CASSAPRGDGNTIYF.

The V call is TRBV15, the J call TRBJ2-1; 8 nucleotides line up with TRBD1. Trimming at V came to 0 bases and at J to 8 bases, leaving 3 bases not matched to a gene. The length of the CDR3 is 14 residues. The germline CDR1 and CDR2 sequences are LNHNV and YYDKDF (reference sequence). CDR3 nucleotide sequence: TGTGCCACCAGCAGAGAGGACAGGGTATATGAGCAGTTCTTC. Residues: CATSREDRVYEQFF.

V and J are TRBV10-1 and TRBJ2-3; TRBD2 is a possible D gene (5 bases). The germline V and J ends were trimmed by 4 bases and 2 bases, with 10 bases remaining between them. Germline-derived CDR1 and CDR2 are WNHNN and SYGVQD (reference sequence). This CDR3 has 14 amino acids. CDR3 region: CASSGGRITDTQYF. The CDR3 DNA reads TGCGCCAGCAGTGGAGGGAGAATCACAGATACGCAGTATTTT.

The V and J genes are TRBV7-7 and TRBJ2-1; no definite D call. Germline CDR1 is SSHAT and CDR2 is FNYEAQ (reference sequence). V dropped 5 bases and J dropped 5 bases, with 13 bases sitting between them. The CDR3 has 14 amino acids. CDR3 sequence (DNA): TGTGCCAGCAGCCCGGTTGCTCTTGACAATGAGCAGTTCTTC. Translated: CASSPVALDNEQFF.